Listed here are 30 T cell receptor beta chains from one sample, sequenced in a study of blood T cells in healthy people across ages. The authors ran a second PCR of 7 to 11 cycles using a sample-barcoded 5' primer and a J-beta primer mix. TCRdb re-analysed the 5' RACE reads in MiXCR, keeping a single row per CDR3 protein. The sample has about 640,000 distinct CDR3 sequences, roughly 43% seen once. The sequenced sample was blood. Receptors originate from a man at least 80 years old in good health.

In this sample, this clonotype turned up once. The chain carries TRBV11-2 and TRBJ1-1; 7 bases are a match to TRBD1. The CDR3 is 13 amino acids. Germline CDR1 SGHAT, CDR2 FQNNGV. Trimming took 3 bases from V and 7 from J; bases not matched to a gene: 5. The CDR3 sequence is CASSFTGVGEAFF. The CDR3 nucleotides read TGTGCCAGCAGCTTCACAGGGGTAGGTGAAGCTTTCTTT.

This clonotype was picked up many times. The chain uses TRBV29-1 and TRBJ2-5; 9 bases are shared with TRBD2. The V and J ends lost 4 bases and 1 base, in that order; junction bases with no gene match: 4. Germline V gives CDR1 SQVTM, CDR2 ANQGSEA. This CDR3 comprises 14 residues. CDR3 in DNA: TGCAGCGTTGGGCTAGCGGGAAGCCAAGAGACCCAGTACTTC. Translating it yields CSVGLAGSQETQYF.

The V call is TRBV4-1, the J call TRBJ1-6; the D is unclear. This CDR3 is 17 amino acids long. V lost 0 bases and J 0 bases, leaving 9 bases between the germline ends. CDR1 is MGHRA, CDR2 YSYEKL, per germline. CDR3 sequence reads: CASSQDATSSYNSPLHF. DNA for the CDR3: TGCGCCAGCAGCCAAGATGCGACAAGCTCCTATAATTCACCCCTCCACTTT.

The chain has TRBV28 and TRBJ2-5; TRBD2 is a possible D gene (6 bases). Germline V gene data show CDR1 as MDHEN and CDR2 as SYDVKM. V was shortened by 6 bases and J by 0 bases, with 14 bases between the two germline ends. The length of the CDR3 is 15 residues. CDR3 bases: TGTGCCAGCAGGATCATGGGGGGAAACCAAGAGACCCAGTACTTC. It codes for CASRIMGGNQETQYF.

This rearrangement joins TRBV5-1 to TRBJ2-1, with D possibly being TRBD1 (6 bases). Germline V lookup: CDR1 SGHRS, CDR2 YFSETQ. CDR3 length: 14 residues. The V gene lost 0 bases and the J gene lost 10 bases, with 14 bases spanning the gap. CDR3 in amino acids: CASSLGDKIGEQFF. The CDR3 DNA follows: TGCGCCAGCAGCTTGGGGGACAAGATCGGGGAGCAGTTCTTC.

V is TRBV20-1 and J is TRBJ2-3; 8 nucleotides align to TRBD2. V trimming: 6 bases; J trimming: 3 bases; junction bases outside the gene matches: 8. The CDR3 has 14 residues. CDR1 DFQATT and CDR2 SNEGSKA come from the germline V gene (reference sequence). This chain's CDR3 is CSAPSAGGTDTQYF. In nucleotides, the CDR3 is TGCAGTGCCCCCTCGGCGGGAGGAACAGATACGCAGTATTTT.

The CDR3 coding sequence is TGTGCCAGCAGTGAAGCTGGTATGGGGACAGGTACTTCTGGGGCCAACGTCCTGACTTTC. This gives the protein CASSEAGMGTGTSGANVLTF. This rearrangement joins TRBV25-1 to TRBJ2-6, with 8 bases that match TRBD1. The CDR3 has 20 amino acids. V gave up 2 bases and J gave up 1 base; unmatched junction bases: 13. CDR1 is MGHDK and CDR2 is SYGVNS in the germline V gene.

The chain uses TRBV3-1 and TRBJ2-5, with 11 bases that match TRBD1. This CDR3 region has 16 residues. V shed 4 bases and J 5 bases; nucleotides not matched to a gene: 9. Germline V gene data show CDR1 as LGHDT and CDR2 as YNNKEL (reference sequence). CDR3 residues: CASSLPGQGVGETQYF. In DNA, the CDR3 is TGTGCCAGCAGCCTTCCGGGACAGGGGGTTGGGGAGACCCAGTACTTC.

At least ten counts were recorded for this clonotype. The chain has TRBV7-2 and TRBJ1-2, with 9 bases matching TRBD1. J was trimmed by 5 bases and V by 2 bases; bases with no gene match: 9. This CDR3 is built from 16 residues. Germline CDR1 SGHTA, CDR2 FQGNSA. CDR3 region: CASSLRGRDRGYGYTF. CDR3 coding DNA: TGTGCCAGCAGCTTAAGGGGGCGCGACAGGGGGTATGGCTACACCTTC.

This clonotype was seen many times. This chain joins TRBV4-3 and TRBJ2-1; D gene unclear. Germline V gene lookup returns CDR1 LGHNA and CDR2 YSLEER. Trimming shortened V by 0 bases and J by 6 bases, and 12 bases separated the two germline ends. The CDR3 is made up of 15 amino acids. CDR3 protein: CASSQDIWQTNEQFF. The CDR3 coding sequence is TGCGCCAGCAGCCAAGATATATGGCAAACCAATGAGCAGTTCTTC.

V usage is TRBV29-1 and J usage is TRBJ1-2; a possible D gene is TRBD1 (6 bases). Germline V gene lookup returns CDR1 SQVTM and CDR2 ANQGSEA. The CDR3 has 12 residues. Trimming left V 6 bases short and J 2 bases short, with 10 bases between. The CDR3 nucleotides read TGCAGCGTCGACACAGGGAACTATGGCTACACCTTC. Encoded protein: CSVDTGNYGYTF. The whole variable domain, remainder taken from reference TRBV29-1 and TRBJ1-2, is SAVISQKPSRDICQRGTSLTIQCQVDSQVTMMFWYRQQPGQSLTLIATANQGSEATYESGFVIDKFPISRPNLTFSTLTVSNMSPEDSSIYLCSVDTGNYGYTFGSGTRLTVV.

This clonotype was counted a few times. This chain uses TRBV29-1 with TRBJ2-5; a possible D gene is TRBD2 (6 bases). The J call is uncertain, as TRBJ2-7 better fits the DNA end. Germline V gene data show CDR1 as SQVTM and CDR2 as ANQGSEA. The length of the CDR3 is 11 residues. The CDR3 loop reads CSVQEGGEQYF. The CDR3 nucleotides are TGCAGCGTCCAGGAGGGTGGCGAGCAGTACTTC.

This rearrangement joins TRBV6-2 or TRBV6-3 to TRBJ2-2; 8 bases map to TRBD1. The CDR3 is 13 amino acids. J gave up 13 bases and V 5 bases, and 9 bases lay outside the gene matches. Germline V CDR1 and CDR2: MNHEY, SVGEGT. The CDR3 coding sequence is TGTGCCAGCAGTAACGGACAGGGAAAAACGCTGTTTTTT. It yields the protein CASSNGQGKTLFF.

The rearrangement links TRBV10-3 to TRBJ1-2, with unresolved D. The V and J ends lost 4 bases and 0 bases respectively, with 21 bases between them. CDR1 ENHRY and CDR2 SYGVKD come from the germline V gene. This CDR3 has 18 residues. CDR3 sequence: CAISGRGEKGRANYGYTF. For the CDR3, the DNA is TGTGCCATCAGTGGACGTGGGGAGAAAGGTCGGGCTAACTATGGCTACACCTTC.

This chain joins TRBV18 and TRBJ2-4; maybe TRBD1 (6 bases). With 8 bases removed from V and 11 bases from J, the gap between germline ends came to 22 bases. CDR3 length: 14 residues. Germline loops: CDR1 KGHSH, CDR2 LQKENI. The CDR3, as DNA: TGTGCCAGCCATCCCAACAGGGCTTCGTCCCTTCAGTACTTC. This encodes CASHPNRASSLQYF.

The rearrangement links TRBV7-2 to TRBJ2-7, with 7 bases lining up with TRBD1. Germline values: CDR1 SGHTA, CDR2 FQGNSA. Trimming at V came to 1 base and at J to 7 bases, leaving 13 bases not matched to a gene. The CDR3 contains 16 residues. As DNA, the CDR3 is TGTGCCAGCAGCTTAGTAAGTAGGGGGCAGGACAATGAGCAGTACTTC. Its protein product is CASSLVSRGQDNEQYF.

This chain joins TRBV29-1 and TRBJ2-6; 11 bases match TRBD2. The CDR3 runs to 16 residues. Germline V lookup: CDR1 SQVTM, CDR2 ANQGSEA. Trimming cost V 6 bases and J 1 base; bases outside gene matches: 5. CDR3 coding DNA: TGCAGCGTGAGACTAGCGGGAAAGTCTGGGGCCAACGTCCTGACTTTC. Translated: CSVRLAGKSGANVLTF.

The table lists this clonotype with a few counts. One end of the junction varies from germline; a read error may be responsible. The chain carries TRBV15 and TRBJ1-1; D might be TRBD1 (6 bases). This CDR3 is built from 14 residues. CDR1 and CDR2 from the germline V gene are LNHNV and YYDKDF (reference sequence). CDR3 bases: TGTGCCACCAGAAGAGACAGGAGGAACACTGAAGCTTTCTTT. This gives the protein CATRRDRRNTEAFF.

This clonotype came up a few times. The chain recombines TRBV7-2 with TRBJ1-2; D is uncertain. The germline V gene encodes CDR1 SGHTA and CDR2 FQGNSA. CDR3 length: 15 amino acids. V lost 1 base and J 2 bases, leaving 11 bases between the germline ends. The CDR3 protein is CASSLVSGENYGYTF. CDR3 nucleotide sequence: TGTGCCAGCAGCTTAGTATCCGGGGAGAACTATGGCTACACCTTC.

Turning to this clonotype: Possible read error: a much larger clone is one base away. V usage is TRBV14 and J usage is TRBJ2-5; perhaps D is TRBD1 or TRBD2 (6 bases each). Gene TRBJ2-1 matches the end of the DNA better, so the J call may be wrong. Per the germline V gene, CDR1 is SGHDN and CDR2 is FVKESK. The CDR3 extends over 15 amino acids. The CDR3 sequence: CASSPLRGLQETQFF. The DNA for the CDR3 is TGTGCCAGCAGCCCTCTCCGGGGGCTACAAGAGACCCAGTTCTTC.

The V and J genes are TRBV6-5 and TRBJ2-7; 10 bases line up with TRBD1. V gave up 3 bases and J gave up 5 bases; unmatched junction bases: 7. The CDR3 is 15 amino acids. Germline CDR1 MNHEY, CDR2 SVGAGI. CDR3 DNA: TGTGCCAGCAGTTATGGGGGACAGGGGTTCGACGAGCAGTACTTC. Translation gives CASSYGGQGFDEQYF.

This clonotype has just one count. V usage is TRBV28 and J usage is TRBJ2-7; 8 nucleotides match TRBD1. Germline CDR1 and CDR2: MDHEN and SYDVKM. J was trimmed by 0 bases and V by 5 bases; bases with no gene match: 3. The CDR3 has 14 amino acids. The CDR3 DNA is TGTGCCAGCAGTGTGGACAGGGTCTCCTACGAGCAGTACTTC. Protein sequence: CASSVDRVSYEQYF.

The J gene is TRBJ2-5, the V gene TRBV7-2, with D perhaps TRBD1 or TRBD2 (6 bases each). Trimming took off 5 bases at V and 5 bases at J, with 15 bases between the two ends. This CDR3 comprises 14 residues. The germline V gene encodes CDR1 SGHTA and CDR2 FQGNSA. CDR3 amino acids: CASSGRRRGETQYF. DNA of the CDR3: TGTGCCAGCAGCGGACGAAGGAGGGGGGAGACCCAGTACTTC.

V usage is TRBV12-3 or TRBV12-4 and J usage is TRBJ1-5; 7 bases line up with TRBD1. V lost 4 bases and J lost 6; bases outside the gene matches: 9. The CDR3 consists of 15 residues. CDR3 sequence: CASSSTSGGGQPQHF. DNA of the CDR3: TGTGCCAGCAGTTCGACTTCAGGGGGGGGTCAGCCCCAGCATTTT.

This clonotype has more than one count but fewer than ten. In DNA, the CDR3 is TGTGCCAGCAGGAAGGGACAGGGGACCGAGACCCAGTACTTC. Its protein is CASRKGQGTETQYF. The V and J genes are TRBV27 and TRBJ2-5; 10 bases are a match to TRBD1. There are 14 residues in the CDR3. J gave up 5 bases and V 6 bases, and 6 bases lay outside the gene matches. Germline V gene data show CDR1 as MNHEY and CDR2 as SMNVEV (reference sequence).

This clonotype has just a few counts. This sequence joins TRBV7-9 and TRBJ2-3; 8 bases align to TRBD2. Germline CDR1 reads SEHNR; CDR2 reads FQNEAQ (reference sequence). V gave up 5 bases and J gave up 4 bases; unmatched junction bases: 8. The CDR3 loop spans 15 amino acids. DNA for the CDR3: TGTGCCAGCAGCCCGCCATGGCGGGAGGCAGATACGCAGTATTTT. As protein: CASSPPWREADTQYF.

There are a few counts of this clonotype. The rearrangement joins TRBV29-1 to TRBJ1-2; D possibly corresponds to TRBD1 (5 bases). V lost 3 bases and J lost 0, with 11 bases in between. The CDR3 totals 14 residues. Germline CDR1 is SQVTM and CDR2 is ANQGSEA. CDR3 DNA: TGCAGCGTTGATAGCCCAGGGTCTAACTATGGCTACACCTTC. This encodes CSVDSPGSNYGYTF. The whole variable domain, remainder taken from reference TRBV29-1 and TRBJ1-2, is SAVISQKPSRDICQRGTSLTIQCQVDSQVTMMFWYRQQPGQSLTLIATANQGSEATYESGFVIDKFPISRPNLTFSTLTVSNMSPEDSSIYLCSVDSPGSNYGYTFGSGTRLTVV.

This chain connects TRBV6-5 to TRBJ1-4, with D perhaps TRBD1 (6 bases). The CDR3 extends over 16 amino acids. V was pared by 2 bases and J by 7 bases, with 17 bases between. Germline V gives CDR1 MNHEY, CDR2 SVGAGI. The CDR3 nucleotides are TGTGCCAGCAGTTACGGGGCTGAGGACAGATCTGAAAAACTGTTTTTT. Translating gives CASSYGAEDRSEKLFF.

The chain employs TRBV12-5 and TRBJ2-7; D ambiguous. The CDR3 has 13 amino acids. V was shortened by 3 bases and J by 1 base, with 7 bases between the two germline ends. Germline CDR1 reads LGHNT; CDR2 reads FRNRAP. The CDR3 DNA is TGTGCTAGTGGTTTAGGCGGTTCCTACGAGCAGTACTTC. Translation gives CASGLGGSYEQYF.

Concerning this clonotype itself: A read error may explain this, as a much larger clone is one base away. The chain recombines TRBV4-3 with TRBJ2-4; D may be TRBD2 (6 bases). This CDR3 is built from 17 residues. Trimming removed 0 bases from V and 15 bases from J, with 27 bases in between. Germline CDR1 LGHNA, CDR2 YSLEER. CDR3 protein: CASSQDHAGRPQETRYF. The CDR3 DNA follows: TGCGCCAGCAGCCAAGATCACGCGGGGCGACCCCAAGAGACCCGGTACTTC.